This T cell receptor (beta chain) was profiled in a study of blood T cell repertoires in COVID-19. Methods used by the authors: For nucleated cells, counts were estimated from reference gene primer amplification. Sequencing used immunoSEQ multiplex PCR; TCRdb keeps in-frame clones, though not all of them. From that table come the V and J calls and clone size; the DNA was used to work out D and trimming. The table shows some 88,000 clones, with about 90% occurring only once. Looked up from germline, CDR1 is SNHLY and CDR2 is FYNNEI. The CDR3 is 14 residues long. The ends were cut back, 6 bases at V and 0 bases at J, with 12 bases in the middle.

The sequencing sample was made of peripheral blood. This sequence joins TRBV2 and TRBJ2-7; possible D gene TRBD1, 6 bases. The receptor's source is a human donor with active COVID-19. The donor label of this sample is uncertain. CDR3 in DNA: TGTGCCAGCAGAAAGGGGGTAACCTCCTACGAGCAGTACTTC. This encodes CASRKGVTSYEQYF.